This TCR beta chain is drawn from a study of blood T cell repertoires in COVID-19. Study-level information: Spain, Italy and the United States supplied samples that represented acute and convalescent COVID-19.

This CDR3 has 17 residues. The germline V and J ends were trimmed by 0 bases and 6 bases, with 20 bases remaining between them. Per germline, CDR1 MGHRA and CDR2 YSYEKL. Clones were read by immunoSEQ multiplex PCR, and TCRdb kept only the in-frame ones, dropping some. The data hold 150,000 to 200,000 clones, with about 93% observed a single time. The V gene is TRBV4-1, the J gene TRBJ1-2; tentative D call: TRBD1 (5 bases). The receptor's source is a woman aged 45-60 years with acute or convalescent COVID-19. The sequencing input was peripheral blood. The CDR3 coding sequence is TGCGCCAGCAGCCAAGAGCGAATGGTGGGACTCAGGGATGGCTACACCTTC. Translating gives CASSQERMVGLRDGYTF.